This T cell receptor beta chain was obtained from a study of shared clonotypes between healthy human individuals. Study outcomes and limitations: The genetic and exposure-history diversity represented was limited by few donors. Memory subsets generally showed smaller estimated richness than naive subsets did.

Trimming shortened V by 4 bases and J by 3 bases, and 10 bases separated the two germline ends. CDR3 length equals 13 residues. The germline V gene has CDR1 SGHTA and CDR2 FQGNSA. Concerning this clone itself: Antigen: not known.

Some clones are missing from TCRdb's copy, which holds only in-frame ones; the method was immunoSEQ multiplex PCR. The repertoire holds over a million clones, with more than 75% as singletons. This receptor was taken from a man aged 18-30 years in good health. Some clones in this sample may be carry-over from other donors' samples. Sequencing was performed on memory CD4+ T cells from PBMCs. Subset reported: CD45RA-negative fraction. This rearrangement joins TRBV7-2 to TRBJ2-7; tentatively, D is TRBD2 (6 bases). The CDR3 protein is CASSWTMNYEQYF. The CDR3, as DNA: TGTGCCAGCAGCTGGACTATGAACTACGAGCAGTACTTC.